A single sample is the source of the 3 T cell receptor beta chains below, sequenced in a study of graft-versus-host responses after intestinal transplantation (dated by TCRdb to about 2021). The protocol used for the library was the immunoSEQ multiplex PCR assay. TCRdb holds this immuneACCESS table with in-frame rearrangements only. Some clones are missing; in checked studies, unresolved V genes explain under half, and the rest has no known cause. The sample table lists roughly 15,000 clones, around 77% of them with a count of one. The ten largest clones represent 7.8% of the sample. Dithiothreitol, EDTA incubations and collagenase D digestion were used to isolate intraepithelial and lamina propria lymphocytes from graft specimens. The specimen comprised ileum tissue, sampled approximately 480 days after intestinal transplant. These receptors all stem from a human patient who received an intestinal transplant, so some T cells may come from the graft donor.

The chain recombines TRBV15 with TRBJ1-3; 7 positions match TRBD1. The CDR3 is 14 amino acids. Trimming at V came to 3 bases and at J to 3 bases, leaving 2 bases not matched to a gene. Germline CDR1 and CDR2: LNHNV and YYDKDF (reference sequence). This chain's CDR3 is CATSRTGYGNTIYF. The CDR3 DNA reads as TGTGCCACCAGCAGGACAGGGTATGGAAACACCATATATTTT.

This clone was seen a few times. The chain has TRBV11-2 and TRBJ2-7, with D maybe TRBD2 (6 bases). In germline, CDR1 is SGHAT, CDR2 FQNNGV. The CDR3 runs 14 residues. Trimming shortened V by 3 bases and J by 6 bases, and 15 bases separated the two germline ends. This CDR3 reads CASSFRDFGFEQYF. The CDR3 DNA is TGTGCCAGCAGCTTCCGGGACTTCGGCTTCGAGCAGTACTTC.

V gene TRBV11-1 combines with J gene TRBJ2-7, with D perhaps TRBD2 (6 bases). The V end was cut by 3 bases, the J end by 0 bases, with 15 bases between. The germline CDR1 and CDR2 sequences are SGHAT and FQDESV (reference sequence). The CDR3 is 16 amino acids. The CDR3 is CASSLDPGLNSYEQYF. CDR3 sequence (DNA): TGTGCCAGCAGCTTGGACCCGGGACTCAACTCCTACGAGCAGTACTTC.